These 20 T cell receptor beta chains were sequenced from one sample in a study of Graves' ophthalmopathy and Graves' hyperthyroidism. CDR3 regions of TCR beta were amplified from RNA transcripts. Second-round multiplex PCR came after first-round RT-PCR with HTBI primers. Each CDR3 protein is one row after TCRdb ran MiXCR on the multiplex PCR reads. The sample carries about 370,000 distinct CDR3 sequences, around 20% recorded once. Sequencing was done on a sample of peripheral blood. All receptors derive from a woman under 30 with Graves' ophthalmopathy.

Notes on this clonotype: A read error is possible here, since a much larger clone lies one base away. The genes are TRBV5-4 and TRBJ1-1, with D possibly matching TRBD1 (5 bases). CDR3 length: 19 amino acids. Germline-derived CDR1 and CDR2 are SGHNT and YYREEE (reference sequence). V was pared by 3 bases and J by 4 bases, with 28 bases between. CDR3 in DNA: TGTGCCAGCAGCTGGCGTAGCAGGCCTATAGGGCGGGGGAGCACTGAAGCTTTCTTT. This encodes CASSWRSRPIGRGSTEAFF.

The chain employs TRBV6-1 and TRBJ1-6; D gene uncertain. Between the trimmed V and J ends, which lost 6 bases and 5 bases, there was a span of 11 bases. CDR1 and CDR2 from the germline V gene are MNHNS and SASEGT. The CDR3 sequence is 14 residues long. The CDR3 DNA sequence: TGTGCCAGCAGCGACCAGATTCATAATTCACCCCTCCACTTT. Amino acid sequence: CASSDQIHNSPLHF.

The J gene is TRBJ1-6, the V gene TRBV7-2; TRBD1 agrees at 9 bases. Germline CDR1 SGHTA, CDR2 FQGNSA. CDR3 length: 15 amino acids. The V and J ends lost 5 bases and 8 bases, in that order; junction bases with no gene match: 7. The CDR3 DNA follows: TGTGCCAGCAGCGCCGTGGGACAGGGAGATTCACCCCTCCACTTT. Protein: CASSAVGQGDSPLHF.

V and J are TRBV7-2 and TRBJ1-2; 9 nucleotides agree with TRBD1. Germline V gives CDR1 SGHTA, CDR2 FQGNSA. CDR3 size: 14 residues. With V trimmed by 1 base and J by 8 bases, 5 bases remained unmatched. CDR3 loop: CASSLGNRGLGYTF. CDR3 nucleotides: TGTGCCAGCAGCTTAGGCAACAGGGGGCTGGGCTACACCTTC.

The CDR3 spells CASTPDRGGTGELFF. The CDR3, as DNA: TGTGCCAGTACTCCTGACAGGGGAGGTACCGGGGAGCTGTTTTTT. The gene calls are TRBV19 and TRBJ2-2; TRBD1 matches 8 bases. CDR1 is LNHDA, CDR2 SQIVND, per germline (reference sequence). The CDR3 covers 15 residues. Losses at the gene ends were 7 bases for V and 5 bases for J; bases not matched to a gene: 9.

This chain links TRBV15 with TRBJ2-7, with TRBD1 matching 10 bases. V lost 2 bases to trimming and J lost 2 bases; unmatched junction nucleotides: 6. The CDR3 is 16 amino acids. The germline V gene has CDR1 LNHNV and CDR2 YYDKDF (reference sequence). The chain's CDR3 is CATSRRVGTGAYEQYF. The CDR3, as DNA: TGTGCCACCAGCAGAAGAGTGGGGACAGGGGCCTACGAGCAGTACTTC.

This clonotype was observed at least ten times. The chain employs TRBV12-5 and TRBJ2-7; 10 positions match TRBD1. The V gene end was trimmed by 5 bases and the J gene end by 7 bases; junction bases not matched to a gene: 8. Germline V gene data show CDR1 as LGHNT and CDR2 as FRNRAP. This CDR3 has 14 amino acids. The CDR3, as DNA: TGTGCTAGTGGTCCCGGGACAGGGGTTGAGGAGCAGTACTTC. Translating it yields CASGPGTGVEEQYF. Full variable domain (remainder filled in from reference TRBV12-5 and TRBJ2-7): DARVTQTPRHKVTEMGQEVTMRCQPILGHNTVFWYRQTMMQGLELLAYFRNRAPLDDSGMPKDRFSAEMPDATLATLKIQPSEPRDSAVYFCASGPGTGVEEQYFGPGTRLTVT.

This clonotype was detected many times. The chain couples TRBV7-9 to TRBJ1-5, with TRBD1 identical over 8 bases. After removal of 5 bases from V and 7 bases from J, the junction contained 7 bases not matched to a gene. Germline CDR1 SEHNR, CDR2 FQNEAQ (reference sequence). The CDR3 is made up of 14 amino acids. As DNA, the CDR3 is TGTGCCAGCAGCCCGACAGGGGTCGGGCAGCCCCAGCATTTT. Residues: CASSPTGVGQPQHF.

This clonotype was seen many times. The chain uses TRBV2 and TRBJ2-7, with a tentative D call TRBD2 (5 bases). The CDR3 has 13 residues. The germline V gene has CDR1 SNHLY and CDR2 FYNNEI. V was shortened by 8 bases and J by 4 bases, with 15 bases between the two germline ends. CDR3 sequence reads: CASADSPGYEQYF. CDR3 DNA sequence: TGTGCCAGCGCGGACTCTCCAGGATACGAGCAGTACTTC.

This clonotype was observed many times. The V gene is TRBV5-1, the J gene TRBJ2-7; TRBD2 agrees at 7 bases. The CDR3 totals 15 residues. With 1 base clipped from V and 6 bases from J, the junction kept 10 bases outside the gene matches. Germline CDR1 is SGHRS and CDR2 is YFSETQ. CDR3 sequence reads: CASSLYAAGRPEQYF. The DNA for the CDR3 is TGCGCCAGCAGCTTGTACGCAGCGGGAAGGCCCGAGCAGTACTTC.

Ten or more counts support this clonotype. The V call is TRBV30, the J call TRBJ1-2; 9 nucleotides line up with TRBD1. CDR3 length: 13 residues. Germline V gene data show CDR1 as GTSNPN and CDR2 as SVGIG (reference sequence). After removal of 3 bases from V and 6 bases from J, the junction contained 5 bases not matched to a gene. The CDR3 sequence is CAWRTGGANGYTF. The CDR3, as DNA: TGTGCCTGGAGAACAGGGGGCGCGAATGGCTACACCTTC.

This clonotype turned up a few times. The genes are TRBV3-1 and TRBJ2-7; 8 bases are shared with TRBD2. After removal of 0 bases from V and 8 bases from J, the junction contained 15 bases not matched to a gene. CDR3 length: 17 amino acids. The germline CDR1 and CDR2 sequences are LGHDT and YNNKEL (reference sequence). CDR3 sequence: CASSQDLSAGGLPKQYF. DNA of the CDR3: TGTGCCAGCAGCCAAGATCTATCGGCGGGAGGCCTTCCTAAGCAGTACTTC.

This clonotype has only a few counts. This chain uses TRBV12-5 with TRBJ2-5, with 7 bases fitting TRBD1. Germline CDR1 and CDR2: LGHNT and FRNRAP. The trim removed 0 bases at V and 3 bases at J, leaving 4 bases unmatched. This CDR3 is built from 15 residues. The CDR3 DNA sequence: TGTGCTAGTGGTTTGGTAAGGGGACAGAAAGAGACCCAGTACTTC. It specifies CASGLVRGQKETQYF.

This clonotype was seen repeatedly, ten times or more. The chain links TRBV6-1 to TRBJ2-7; D is undetermined. The CDR3 loop spans 13 amino acids. Germline CDR1 MNHNS, CDR2 SASEGT. V was pared by 4 bases and J by 3 bases, with 10 bases between. CDR3 coding DNA: TGTGCCAGCAGTGGGGTTGGCGGCTACGAGCAGTACTTC. This sequence encodes CASSGVGGYEQYF.

This clonotype was counted ten times or more. The chain joins TRBV10-3 to TRBJ1-1; TRBD1 might be the D (5 bases). Germline lookup yields CDR1 ENHRY and CDR2 SYGVKD. V dropped 10 bases and J dropped 0 bases, with 21 bases sitting between them. The CDR3 spans 16 residues. This chain's CDR3 is CATFTGPRQLNTEAFF. For the CDR3, the DNA is TGTGCCACCTTTACCGGCCCCCGACAGCTGAACACTGAAGCTTTCTTT.

This chain connects TRBV27 to TRBJ2-1; possible D gene TRBD2, 6 bases. The germline CDR1 and CDR2 sequences are MNHEY and SMNVEV (reference sequence). The CDR3 is 13 residues long. The ends were cut back, 8 bases at V and 1 base at J, with 9 bases in the middle. The CDR3 loop is CASGAGSYNEQFF. CDR3 coding DNA: TGTGCCAGCGGGGCGGGGTCCTACAATGAGCAGTTCTTC.

This clonotype was found many times. This chain links TRBV7-3 with TRBJ1-1; D uncertain. There are 13 residues in the CDR3. Germline loops: CDR1 SGHTA, CDR2 FQGTGA. V gave up 5 bases and J gave up 7 bases, with 14 bases separating them. The CDR3 DNA reads TGTGCCAGCAGCCCAACCCCTCTAGGTGAAGCTTTCTTT. It encodes CASSPTPLGEAFF.

This clonotype has a count of ten or more. This chain uses TRBV9 with TRBJ1-5; possible D gene TRBD1, 6 bases. V was cut by 3 bases and J by 7 bases, with 14 bases left in between. This CDR3 spans 14 amino acids. Germline CDR1 SGDLS, CDR2 YYNGEE. In nucleotides, the CDR3 is TGTGCCAGCAGCGCTACAGGGATGGAGCAGCCCCAGCATTTT. Encoded protein: CASSATGMEQPQHF.

This clonotype was seen repeatedly, ten times or more. DNA of the CDR3: TGTGCCACCGTACCTAAGGGCGGAACTAGCAATCAGCCCCAGCATTTT. As protein: CATVPKGGTSNQPQHF. The chain carries TRBV6-5 and TRBJ1-5; D unresolved. Germline assignment: CDR1 MNHEY and CDR2 SVGAGI. V gave up 10 bases and J gave up 0 bases, with 19 bases separating them. The CDR3 runs 16 residues.

This clonotype has a count of ten or more. J is TRBJ2-7 and V is TRBV29-1; unclear D gene. Germline CDR1 reads SQVTM; CDR2 reads ANQGSEA. Trimming shortened V by 0 bases and J by 6 bases, and 6 bases separated the two germline ends. The CDR3 is 11 residues long. The CDR3 loop is CSVEDLGEQYF. The CDR3 DNA reads TGCAGCGTTGAAGATTTGGGCGAGCAGTACTTC.